The 6 T cell receptor beta chains below were found in one sample sequenced in a study of blood T cell repertoires in COVID-19. Method: immunoSEQ multiplex PCR; TCRdb's copy keeps in-frame clones and lacks some. The repertoire includes some 250,000 clones, around 87% of them detected once, and about 7.1% sits in the top ten. Sequencing used peripheral blood. These receptor sequences come from a woman aged 65 to 85 with active or convalescent COVID-19.

The rearrangement links TRBV9 to TRBJ2-2; TRBD2 matches 8 bases. The CDR3 runs 16 residues. Germline V gives CDR1 SGDLS, CDR2 YYNGEE. J lost 3 bases, V lost 2 bases, and 6 bases had no gene match. CDR3 sequence (DNA): TGTGCCAGCAGCGTGTCGGGGGGGCCGGACACCGGGGAGCTGTTTTTT. It specifies CASSVSGGPDTGELFF.

The J gene is TRBJ2-7, the V gene TRBV29-1; D is perhaps TRBD2 (6 bases). Germline V CDR1 and CDR2: SQVTM, ANQGSEA. V was cut by 6 bases and J by 0 bases, with 12 bases left in between. There are 13 residues in the CDR3. This CDR3 is CSVHGGSSYEQYF. In DNA, the CDR3 is TGCAGCGTCCATGGGGGGTCCTCCTACGAGCAGTACTTC.

The chain uses TRBV6-2 or TRBV6-3 and TRBJ2-3, with D hard to call. V was shortened by 0 bases and J by 9 bases, with 7 bases between the two germline ends. The CDR3 runs 12 residues. Germline V gene data show CDR1 as MNHEY and CDR2 as SVGEGT. The CDR3 loop is CASSYSYTTQYF. The CDR3 bases are TGTGCCAGCAGTTACTCATACACCACGCAGTATTTT.

This clone was seen just once. The chain combines TRBV7-2 with TRBJ2-1, with D tentatively TRBD2 (5 bases). Germline CDR1 and CDR2: SGHTA and FQGNSA. The length of the CDR3 is 15 residues. The ends were cut back, 2 bases at V and 10 bases at J, with 18 bases in the middle. CDR3 region: CASSLIMAVGVEQFF. CDR3 DNA: TGTGCCAGCAGCTTAATCATGGCCGTCGGGGTAGAGCAGTTCTTC.

This chain links TRBV12-5 with TRBJ2-1, with D unresolved. CDR3 size: 14 residues. The V gene's germline CDR1 is LGHNT and CDR2 FRNRAP. Between the trimmed V and J ends, which lost 6 bases and 6 bases, there was a span of 15 bases. CDR3 loop: CASGLGVSTNEQFF. CDR3 coding DNA: TGTGCTAGTGGCCTAGGTGTTTCTACCAATGAGCAGTTCTTC.

The chain couples TRBV25-1 to TRBJ1-2; the D gene is possibly TRBD1 (5 bases). Germline loops: CDR1 MGHDK, CDR2 SYGVNS. The CDR3 length is 13 residues. The V end was cut by 4 bases, the J end by 2 bases, with 8 bases between. CDR3 nucleotides: TGTGCCAGCAGTGGGGGGGTAAACTATGGCTACACCTTC. It translates to CASSGGVNYGYTF.